Below are 18 T cell receptor beta chains sequenced from a single sample in a study of CD8+ T cells in alopecia areata. It was cDNA, reverse transcribed from extracted RNA, that served as the sequencing template. The data were produced by immunoSEQ multiplex PCR, yet TCRdb's version contains in-frame clones alone and is incomplete. The sample carries some 130,000 clones, roughly 62% recorded once. Sequencing used CD4+ T cells sorted from blood, obtained at week 0. These receptors came from a human donor with alopecia areata.

The rearrangement joins TRBV27 to TRBJ2-7; 8 bases map to TRBD1. Germline loops: CDR1 MNHEY, CDR2 SMNVEV (reference sequence). J was trimmed by 0 bases and V by 2 bases; bases with no gene match: 3. This CDR3 has 15 amino acids. For the CDR3, the DNA is TGTGCCAGCAGTTTAGTGGGGACAGGCTCCTACGAGCAGTACTTC. Residues: CASSLVGTGSYEQYF.

The CDR3 spells CASSEGERENSPLHF. CDR3 nucleotide sequence: TGTGCCAGCTCGGAAGGGGAAAGGGAAAATTCACCCCTCCACTTT. The V call is TRBV6-5, the J call TRBJ1-6, with a tentative D call TRBD1 (5 bases). V shed 8 bases and J shed 7 bases, with 18 bases lying between them. Germline lookup yields CDR1 MNHEY and CDR2 SVGAGI. The CDR3 is 15 residues long.

This chain connects TRBV7-2 to TRBJ2-3, with 8 bases identical to TRBD1. The CDR3 totals 15 residues. Germline CDR1 is SGHTA and CDR2 is FQGNSA. The V and J ends lost 1 base and 4 bases, in that order; junction bases with no gene match: 4. The CDR3 spells CASSLVQGASDTQYF. The DNA for the CDR3 is TGTGCCAGCAGCTTAGTTCAGGGGGCCTCAGATACGCAGTATTTT.

The gene calls are TRBV2 and TRBJ2-7; D is ambiguous. The germline V gene has CDR1 SNHLY and CDR2 FYNNEI. The ends were cut back, 2 bases at V and 3 bases at J, with 2 bases in the middle. This CDR3 spans 11 amino acids. Here the CDR3 DNA reads TGTGCCAGCAGTGAAAACTACGAGCAGTACTTC. The encoded protein is CASSENYEQYF.

This clone was seen only a few times. This rearrangement joins TRBV7-9 to TRBJ2-6; a weak D match, TRBD2 (6 bases). Germline CDR1 SEHNR, CDR2 FQNEAQ (reference sequence). The CDR3 runs to 17 residues. V dropped 2 bases and J dropped 4 bases, with 15 bases sitting between them. CDR3 sequence (DNA): TGTGCCAGCAGCTTATCCGGGCTAGCGCCCGGGGCCAACGTCCTGACTTTC. Translation gives CASSLSGLAPGANVLTF.

This chain joins TRBV11-2 and TRBJ2-2; D uncertain. In germline, CDR1 is SGHAT, CDR2 FQNNGV. Trimming removed 0 bases from V and 6 bases from J, with 8 bases in between. The length of the CDR3 is 14 residues. For the CDR3, the DNA is TGTGCCAGCAGCTTAGAAAGATGGGCCGGGGAGCTGTTTTTT. Translating it yields CASSLERWAGELFF.

This chain links TRBV12-5 with TRBJ2-5; tentatively, D is TRBD1 or TRBD2 (5 bases each). The ends were cut back, 5 bases at V and 2 bases at J, with 12 bases in the middle. The CDR3 covers 14 residues. Germline CDR1 is LGHNT and CDR2 is FRNRAP. CDR3 DNA: TGTGCTAGTGGTCTAGGGACGGCTCAAGAGACCCAGTACTTC. It encodes CASGLGTAQETQYF.

This chain links TRBV30 with TRBJ2-2; D not resolved. The CDR3 has 12 residues. V shed 3 bases and J shed 7 bases, with 9 bases lying between them. Germline CDR1 reads GTSNPN; CDR2 reads SVGIG (reference sequence). In DNA form, the CDR3 reads TGTGCCTGGAGCACAGTCCTCGGGGAGCTGTTTTTT. Encoded protein: CAWSTVLGELFF. Complete variable domain (other parts from reference TRBV30 and TRBJ2-2): SQTIHQWPATLVQPVGSPLSLECTVEGTSNPNLYWYRQAAGRGLQLLFYSVGIGQISSEVPQNLSASRPQDRQFILSSKKLLLSDSGFYLCAWSTVLGELFFGEGSRLTVL.

The chain combines TRBV19 with TRBJ1-5, with 8 bases aligning to TRBD1. Germline loops: CDR1 LNHDA, CDR2 SQIVND (reference sequence). V was pared by 5 bases and J by 3 bases, with 6 bases of the junction left unmatched. This CDR3 spans 15 amino acids. The CDR3 DNA reads as TGTGCCAGTAGTCCATCGGACAGGGACAATCAGCCCCAGCATTTT. Encoded protein: CASSPSDRDNQPQHF.

The chain uses TRBV2 and TRBJ2-1; 14 bases map to TRBD2. V lost 7 bases to trimming and J lost 7 bases; unmatched junction nucleotides: 3. In germline, CDR1 is SNHLY, CDR2 FYNNEI. The CDR3 loop spans 14 amino acids. CDR3 amino acids: CASMRTSGGNEQFF. DNA of the CDR3: TGTGCCAGCATGAGGACTAGCGGGGGGAATGAGCAGTTCTTC.

The gene calls are TRBV30 and TRBJ1-6; 7 nucleotides line up with TRBD1. This CDR3 has 14 amino acids. V lost 4 bases to trimming and J lost 7 bases; unmatched junction nucleotides: 7. CDR1 is GTSNPN, CDR2 SVGIG, per germline (reference sequence). In DNA, the CDR3 is TGTGCCTGGAACCCCGACAGGGTAAATTCACCCCTCCACTTT. As protein: CAWNPDRVNSPLHF.

Notes on this clone: A read error may produce the germline difference seen at one junction end. The chain joins TRBV7-7 to TRBJ2-5, with D tentatively TRBD2 (5 bases). CDR3 length equals 15 residues. The germline gives CDR1 SSHAT, CDR2 FNYEAQ (reference sequence). CDR3: CASSLEGLGRETQYF. CDR3 nucleotides: TGTGCTAGCAGCTTAGAGGGATTAGGTCGGGAGACCCAGTACTTC.

CDR3 amino acids: CAWRLPGRRLEKLFF. The CDR3 DNA sequence: TGTGCCTGGAGGCTCCCGGGACGCCGATTGGAAAAACTGTTTTTT. The chain combines TRBV30 with TRBJ1-4, with a possible D match to TRBD1 (5 bases). Trimming took 3 bases from V and 8 from J, leaving 19 bases between them. This CDR3 has 15 residues. The germline CDR1 and CDR2 sequences are GTSNPN and SVGIG (reference sequence).

The sample holds one count of this clone. This chain uses TRBV27 with TRBJ1-1, with 9 nucleotides matching TRBD1. Germline assignment: CDR1 MNHEY and CDR2 SMNVEV (reference sequence). The CDR3 contains 13 residues. V shed 4 bases, J shed 10 bases, and the junction held 7 bases outside the gene matches. CDR3 sequence: CASSSRTGARAFF. The DNA of the CDR3 is TGTGCCAGCAGTTCGCGGACAGGGGCGCGAGCTTTCTTT.

The chain employs TRBV6-6 and TRBJ2-6; D remains ambiguous. Germline values: CDR1 MNHNY, CDR2 SVGAGI (reference sequence). Trimming took off 4 bases at V and 0 bases at J, with 10 bases between the two ends. The CDR3 totals 16 residues. The CDR3 region is CASSFSTGSGANVLTF. Here the CDR3 DNA reads TGTGCCAGCAGTTTCAGCACGGGCTCTGGGGCCAACGTCCTGACTTTC.

The genes are TRBV4-3 and TRBJ1-5, with D possibly TRBD1 on 5 matching bases. Trimming cost V 4 bases and J 4 bases, with 11 bases left between them. Germline V CDR1 and CDR2: LGHNA, YSLEER. The CDR3 covers 14 residues. CDR3 in DNA: TGCGCCAGCAGCCCGGGGGTTCGGAATCAGCCCCAGCATTTT. Its protein product is CASSPGVRNQPQHF.

This clone came up a few times. The genes are TRBV5-1 and TRBJ2-3, with D tentatively TRBD2 (6 bases). V was clipped by 2 bases and J by 3 bases, with 10 bases between them. Germline values: CDR1 SGHRS, CDR2 YFSETQ. The CDR3 is 14 amino acids. The CDR3 loop is CASSFGGPTDTQYF. Here the CDR3 DNA reads TGCGCCAGCAGCTTTGGAGGGCCTACAGATACGCAGTATTTT.

The rearrangement links TRBV7-2 to TRBJ2-5; D unresolved. The V end was cut by 4 bases, the J end by 4 bases, with 10 bases between. The CDR3 consists of 13 residues. Per germline, CDR1 SGHTA and CDR2 FQGNSA. The CDR3 loop reads CASSSGFPETQYF. CDR3 nucleotide sequence: TGTGCCAGCAGCTCAGGATTCCCAGAGACCCAGTACTTC.